Below, 20 T cell receptor beta chains from the same sample are listed, as sequenced in a study of cytomegalovirus exposure and HLA in healthy donors. PCR amplification relied on 60 Vbeta primers (plus 13 Jbeta primers). Here immunoSEQ multiplex PCR was the method, and the copy in TCRdb shows in-frame clones only, minus some. The sample carries 150,000 to 200,000 clones, about four fifths recorded once. Sequenced material: PBMCs. These receptors were collected from a woman aged 45-65 years in good health and CMV-seronegative.

CDR3 coding DNA: TGTGCCAGCAGCCCCCGGACAGGGACGAGCACTGAAGCTTTCTTT. This gives the protein CASSPRTGTSTEAFF. This rearrangement joins TRBV7-8 to TRBJ1-1, with TRBD1 identical over 8 bases. The V gene's germline CDR1 is SGHVS and CDR2 FQNEAQ. The CDR3 has 15 amino acids. V lost 5 bases to trimming and J lost 4 bases; unmatched junction nucleotides: 9. Using reference TRBV7-8 and TRBJ1-1 for the parts outside the CDR3, the full variable domain is GAGVSQSPRYKVAKRGQDVALRCDPISGHVSLFWYQQALGQGPEFLTYFQNEAQLDKSGLPSDRFFAERPEGSVSTLKIQRTQQEDSAVYLCASSPRTGTSTEAFFGQGTRLTVV.

Concerning this clone itself: Sequence at one end of the junction differs from germline and may be a read error. Distinct nucleotide sequences in the sample also encode this CDR3. The chain recombines TRBV15 with TRBJ2-3; 7 bases map to TRBD2. Germline V CDR1 and CDR2: LNHNV, YYDKDF (reference sequence). The CDR3 is 18 amino acids. The CDR3 here is CATSRDRTGGSFSDTQYF. The CDR3 DNA sequence: TGCGCCACCAGCAGAGATCGAACAGGCGGGAGTTTCTCAGATACGCAGTATTTT.

The chain couples TRBV5-6 to TRBJ2-1; 9 bases fit TRBD1. The V gene's germline CDR1 is SGHDT and CDR2 YYEEEE. V trimming: 4 bases; J trimming: 8 bases; junction bases outside the gene matches: 16. This CDR3 has 17 amino acids. The CDR3, as DNA: TGTGCCAGCAGCCTCCGACAGGGGGATTCCCCAATTGATGAGCAGTTCTTC. Its protein product is CASSLRQGDSPIDEQFF.

The chain uses TRBV18 and TRBJ1-5; D remains unclear. The CDR3 is made up of 14 amino acids. Looked up from germline, CDR1 is KGHSH and CDR2 is LQKENI. V gave up 6 bases and J gave up 6 bases, with 15 bases separating them. The CDR3 reads CASSPLGGSQPQHF. The CDR3 nucleotides are TGTGCCAGCTCGCCCCTGGGAGGGTCTCAGCCCCAGCATTTT.

The chain links TRBV7-2 to TRBJ2-7, with 8 bases lining up with TRBD1. The CDR3 has 14 amino acids. Germline V lookup: CDR1 SGHTA, CDR2 FQGNSA. Trimming cost V 1 base and J 7 bases; bases outside gene matches: 6. CDR3 DNA sequence: TGTGCCAGCAGCTTAGGGGGACAGGCTCAAGAGCAGTACTTC. Amino acids: CASSLGGQAQEQYF.

The chain is built from TRBV30 and TRBJ2-3, with a tentative D call TRBD2 (6 bases). V lost 2 bases and J lost 6, with 18 bases in between. The CDR3 totals 15 residues. Germline loops: CDR1 GTSNPN, CDR2 SVGIG (reference sequence). The CDR3 reads CAWSKGARGTDTQYF. The CDR3 DNA reads as TGTGCCTGGAGTAAGGGAGCCCGGGGGACCGATACGCAGTATTTT.

The chain recombines TRBV27 with TRBJ1-1; TRBD1 might be the D (6 bases). Germline V gene data show CDR1 as MNHEY and CDR2 as SMNVEV (reference sequence). Trimming removed 5 bases from V and 1 base from J, with 14 bases in between. This CDR3 contains 15 residues. The CDR3 coding sequence is TGTGCCAGCAGTCGCCAGGGGCAGGGGAACACTGAAGCTTTCTTT. It is translated as CASSRQGQGNTEAFF.

This clone was detected a few times. The rearrangement uses TRBV19 and TRBJ2-5, with TRBD2 identical over 15 bases. The CDR3 extends over 16 amino acids. J was trimmed by 4 bases and V by 4 bases; bases with no gene match: 4. Germline V gene lookup returns CDR1 LNHDA and CDR2 SQIVND (reference sequence). CDR3 bases: TGTGCCAGTAGTAAGGGACTAGCGGGAGGAGGAGAGACCCAGTACTTC. This encodes CASSKGLAGGGETQYF.

The chain carries TRBV19 and TRBJ1-2; TRBD1 agrees at 12 bases. The CDR3 is 16 residues long. Per germline, CDR1 LNHDA and CDR2 SQIVND (reference sequence). The V and J ends lost 3 bases and 4 bases, in that order; junction bases with no gene match: 6. In DNA form, the CDR3 reads TGTGCCAGTAGTATGGGACAGGGGGCTTCAAGCTATGGCTACACCTTC. Its protein is CASSMGQGASSYGYTF.

The chain couples TRBV5-1 to TRBJ2-1; tentatively, D is TRBD2 (6 bases). The germline gives CDR1 SGHRS, CDR2 YFSETQ. V was trimmed by 4 bases and J by 4 bases, leaving 15 bases between them. The CDR3 is made up of 15 amino acids. The CDR3 region is CASSREQGTYNEQFF. The DNA of the CDR3 is TGCGCCAGCAGCCGGGAGCAGGGAACATACAATGAGCAGTTCTTC.

The rearrangement joins TRBV19 to TRBJ2-1, with 12 bases identical to TRBD2. J lost 3 bases, V lost 7 bases, and 7 bases had no gene match. Germline-derived CDR1 and CDR2 are LNHDA and SQIVND (reference sequence). This CDR3 comprises 16 residues. As DNA, the CDR3 is TGTGCCAGTACACTAGCGGGGGGCCAAGTCTACAATGAGCAGTTCTTC. Protein product: CASTLAGGQVYNEQFF.

This clone was observed once. The CDR3 DNA sequence: TGCGCCAGCAGCCAAGAGGCGCAGGGGCAAGGAAACACCATATATTTT. This translates into CASSQEAQGQGNTIYF. The chain links TRBV4-1 to TRBJ1-3; tentative D call: TRBD1 (6 bases). Trimming pared 0 bases from V and 4 bases from J, leaving 13 bases between. The CDR3 covers 16 residues. CDR1 and CDR2 (germline): MGHRA, YSYEKL.

As to this clone: The junction departs from germline at one end; a sequencing error may be responsible. V and J are TRBV7-9 and TRBJ2-3, with 9 bases matching TRBD1. This CDR3 spans 18 amino acids. The germline V gene encodes CDR1 SEHNR and CDR2 FQNEAQ (reference sequence). CDR3 amino acids: CSSSFWGQGGYGTDTQYF. The CDR3 nucleotides read TGTTCCAGCAGCTTTTGGGGACAGGGTGGTTATGGCACAGATACGCAGTATTTT.

The V gene is TRBV5-1, the J gene TRBJ2-6; possible D gene TRBD2, 7 bases. V was shortened by 4 bases and J by 4 bases, with 18 bases between the two germline ends. This CDR3 contains 17 residues. Germline V gene data show CDR1 as SGHRS and CDR2 as YFSETQ. The CDR3 loop is CASSAGAGGAGANVLTF. As DNA, the CDR3 is TGCGCCAGCAGCGCGGGGGCTGGAGGAGCCGGGGCCAACGTCCTGACTTTC.

The chain links TRBV4-3 to TRBJ2-5, with D maybe TRBD2 (6 bases). CDR1 and CDR2 (germline): LGHNA, YSLEER. Trimming took 1 base from V and 4 from J, leaving 7 bases between them. The CDR3 extends over 13 amino acids. CDR3 bases: TGCGCCAGCAGCCAAGCACTAGCAGAGACCCAGTACTTC. Protein sequence: CASSQALAETQYF.

This chain links TRBV19 with TRBJ2-7, with D possibly being TRBD1 (6 bases). There are 16 residues in the CDR3. Germline V lookup: CDR1 LNHDA, CDR2 SQIVND (reference sequence). The ends were cut back, 3 bases at V and 0 bases at J, with 15 bases in the middle. Here the CDR3 reads CASSMVRQVNSYEQYF. The CDR3 nucleotides read TGTGCCAGTAGTATGGTTCGACAGGTCAACTCCTACGAGCAGTACTTC.

The genes are TRBV7-2 and TRBJ2-7, with 14 bases lining up with TRBD2. The CDR3 totals 15 residues. V trimming: 5 bases; J trimming: 4 bases; junction bases outside the gene matches: 4. Germline values: CDR1 SGHTA, CDR2 FQGNSA. In DNA form, the CDR3 reads TGTGCCAGCAGCCCAGGGACTAGCGGGGGTTACGAGCAGTACTTC. It specifies CASSPGTSGGYEQYF.

V gene TRBV7-2 combines with J gene TRBJ2-2; weak D call: TRBD1 (5 bases). Trimming took 5 bases from V and 4 from J, leaving 11 bases between them. Per germline, CDR1 SGHTA and CDR2 FQGNSA. This CDR3 has 14 amino acids. This CDR3 is CASSRTKGTGELFF. The CDR3 bases are TGTGCCAGCAGCCGGACAAAGGGCACCGGGGAGCTGTTTTTT.

This clone was recorded only once. The V gene is TRBV6-5, the J gene TRBJ2-7, with 8 positions matching TRBD2. J gave up 6 bases and V 5 bases, and 9 bases lay outside the gene matches. Germline CDR1 MNHEY, CDR2 SVGAGI. The CDR3 totals 14 residues. CDR3 amino acids: CASSEQREPAEQYF. The CDR3, as DNA: TGTGCCAGCAGTGAACAGCGGGAGCCGGCCGAGCAGTACTTC.

The rearrangement joins TRBV28 to TRBJ1-1, with 8 bases fitting TRBD1. The CDR3 runs 13 residues. Germline values: CDR1 MDHEN, CDR2 SYDVKM. After removal of 3 bases from V and 8 bases from J, the junction contained 5 bases not matched to a gene. DNA of the CDR3: TGTGCCAGCAGTTTTGGGGACAGGCCAGAAGCTTTCTTT. It specifies CASSFGDRPEAFF.